Listed below are T cell receptor beta chains from one sample, sequenced in a study of blood T cell repertoires in COVID-19. Using immunoSEQ multiplex PCR, the repertoire was profiled, and TCRdb retains in-frame clones only, with some absent. The sample comprises some 530,000 clones, around nine tenths of which are singletons, and approximately 8.3% rests with the top ten. The specimen was PBMCs or T cells enriched from blood (not recorded which). The source is a woman aged 60 to 75 who had recovered from COVID-19. The CDR3 runs from the conserved cysteine through the conserved F or W. A D gene is named only where the DNA matches it firmly. The size entry is marked missing in some rows and otherwise reads once, few, many or a size class.

len	j_gene	d_gene	v_gene	abundance	CDR3aa	CDR3nt
12	TRBJ1-2	.	TRBV19	.	CASSMWSWGYTF	TGTGCCAGTAGTATGTGGAGCTGGGGCTACACCTTC
14	TRBJ2-7	TRBD2	TRBV2	.	CASKPIAGVYEQYF	TGTGCCAGCAAACCCATAGCGGGGGTCTACGAGCAGTACTTC
14	TRBJ1-5	.	TRBV7-8	once	CASSLDVRGQPQHF	TGTGCCAGCAGCTTAGACGTCCGGGGTCAGCCCCAGCATTTT
14	TRBJ1-3	.	TRBV7-8	.	CASSSQGSGNTIYF	TGTGCCAGCAGCTCTCAGGGGTCTGGAAACACCATATATTTT
16	TRBJ1-3	TRBD1	TRBV18	.	CASSPLGQGSGNTIYF	TGTGCCAGCTCACCACTGGGACAGGGTTCCGGAAACACCATATATTTT
13	TRBJ1-6	.	TRBV19	.	CASSNRVSTPLHF	TGTGCCAGTAGTAACAGGGTGTCGACACCCCTCCACTTT
12	TRBJ1-1	TRBD1	TRBV29-1	.	CSVHGQGSRAFF	TGCAGCGTCCACGGACAGGGAAGCAGAGCTTTCTTT
14	TRBJ1-6	TRBD1	TRBV2	.	CASLIQGASSPLHF	TGTGCCAGCCTGATACAGGGGGCTTCTTCACCCCTCCACTTT
14	TRBJ1-1	.	TRBV5-1	.	CASSVTGLNTEAFF	TGCGCCAGCAGCGTAACAGGACTGAACACTGAAGCTTTCTTT
17	TRBJ2-2	.	TRBV18	.	CASSEDRSLANTGELFF	TGTGCCAGCTCAGAAGACAGGAGCCTTGCGAACACCGGGGAGCTGTTTTTT
13	TRBJ2-1	.	TRBV13	.	CASSFRFYNEQFF	TGTGCCAGCAGCTTCAGGTTTTACAATGAGCAGTTCTTC